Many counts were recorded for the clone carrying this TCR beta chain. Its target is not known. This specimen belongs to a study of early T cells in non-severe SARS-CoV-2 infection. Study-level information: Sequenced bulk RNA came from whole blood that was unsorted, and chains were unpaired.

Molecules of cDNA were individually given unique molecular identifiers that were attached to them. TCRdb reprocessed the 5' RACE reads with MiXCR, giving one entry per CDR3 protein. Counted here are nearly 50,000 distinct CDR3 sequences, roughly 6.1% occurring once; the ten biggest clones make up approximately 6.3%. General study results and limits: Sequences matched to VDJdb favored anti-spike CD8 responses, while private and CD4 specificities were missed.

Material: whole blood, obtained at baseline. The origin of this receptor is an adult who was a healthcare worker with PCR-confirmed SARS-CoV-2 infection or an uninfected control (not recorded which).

CDR3 in amino acids: CSAPNRGELFF. The CDR3 DNA sequence: TGCAGTGCTCCCAATCGCGGGGAGCTGTTTTTT. The genes are TRBV20-1 and TRBJ2-2; D unclear. Germline CDR1 and CDR2: DFQATT and SNEGSKA (reference sequence). Trimming shortened V by 5 bases and J by 7 bases, and 8 bases separated the two germline ends. This CDR3 comprises 11 residues.